One and the same sample provided the 15 T cell receptor beta chains below, sequenced in a study of T cells after yellow fever vaccination. TCRdb passed the 5' RACE reads through MiXCR, listing each CDR3 protein once. The table has fewer than 650,000 distinct CDR3 sequences, less than 25% seen once. Specimen: PBMCs, collected roughly 23 days after the first yellow fever vaccination. The receptors stem from a man younger than 35 who received the YFV17D yellow fever vaccine.

The chain combines TRBV20-1 with TRBJ1-3; D might be TRBD1 (5 bases). Between the trimmed V and J ends, which lost 6 bases and 2 bases, there was a span of 11 bases. The length of the CDR3 is 13 residues. The germline CDR1 and CDR2 sequences are DFQATT and SNEGSKA (reference sequence). CDR3: CSARAGPGNTIYF. In nucleotides, the CDR3 is TGCAGTGCAAGGGCAGGGCCTGGAAACACCATATATTTT.

This clonotype was detected a few times. The chain recombines TRBV6-6 with TRBJ2-7; D unclear. CDR3 length: 12 residues. V lost 10 bases and J lost 3, with 13 bases in between. Germline values: CDR1 MNHNY, CDR2 SVGAGI (reference sequence). The CDR3 reads CATMASYYEQYF. CDR3 DNA: TGTGCCACCATGGCCAGTTACTACGAGCAGTACTTC.

This clonotype was seen more than once but under ten times. The rearrangement uses TRBV4-3 and TRBJ1-2, with D maybe TRBD1 (5 bases). Germline assignment: CDR1 LGHNA and CDR2 YSLEER. V dropped 1 base and J dropped 2 bases, with 11 bases sitting between them. The CDR3 loop spans 15 amino acids. The CDR3 sequence is CASSQGRGPNYGYTF. DNA for the CDR3: TGCGCCAGCAGCCAAGGGAGGGGCCCAAACTATGGCTACACCTTC.

The chain recombines TRBV6-1 with TRBJ1-6, with TRBD1 matching 7 bases. CDR1 MNHNS and CDR2 SASEGT come from the germline V gene. J lost 7 bases, V lost 1 base, and 4 bases had no gene match. The CDR3 loop spans 15 amino acids. The CDR3: CASSEGRQGNSPLHF. The CDR3 nucleotides read TGTGCCAGCAGTGAAGGGCGACAGGGAAATTCACCCCTCCACTTT.

This clonotype was counted only a few times. The V call is TRBV4-3, the J call TRBJ2-3; possibly TRBD2 for D (6 bases). Germline lookup yields CDR1 LGHNA and CDR2 YSLEER. With 0 bases removed from V and 2 bases from J, the gap between germline ends came to 12 bases. This CDR3 is 16 amino acids long. The CDR3 DNA is TGCGCCAGCAGCCAAGATTCGGCGGGACCCACAGATACGCAGTATTTT. Encoded protein: CASSQDSAGPTDTQYF.

The chain uses TRBV11-2 and TRBJ2-5; 10 nucleotides line up with TRBD1. CDR1 SGHAT and CDR2 FQNNGV come from the germline V gene. V lost 5 bases and J lost 5; bases outside the gene matches: 5. The CDR3 extends over 14 amino acids. The CDR3 protein is CASSEDRGLETQYF. DNA for the CDR3: TGTGCCAGCAGCGAAGACAGGGGGCTGGAGACCCAGTACTTC.

J is TRBJ1-1 and V is TRBV5-1; 9 bases map to TRBD1. Germline CDR1 is SGHRS and CDR2 is YFSETQ. This CDR3 is built from 15 residues. J gave up 7 bases and V 2 bases, and 9 bases lay outside the gene matches. The CDR3 DNA is TGCGCCAGCAGCTTCCACTGGACAGGGGACAGTGAAGCTTTCTTT. Translation: CASSFHWTGDSEAFF.

V and J are TRBV19 and TRBJ1-2; 9 positions match TRBD1. The V and J ends lost 10 bases and 2 bases, in that order; junction bases with no gene match: 8. Germline CDR1 LNHDA, CDR2 SQIVND (reference sequence). CDR3 length equals 14 residues. The CDR3 nucleotides read TGTGCCACGGAAACCGGGACAGGGAACTATGGCTACACCTTC. The encoded protein is CATETGTGNYGYTF. The full variable domain, rest sourced from reference TRBV19 and TRBJ1-2, is DGGITQSPKYLFRKEGQNVTLSCEQNLNHDAMYWYRQDPGQGLRLIYYSQIVNDFQKGDIAEGYSVSREKKESFPLTVTSAQKNPTAFYLCATETGTGNYGYTFGSGTRLTVV.

The rearrangement links TRBV7-3 to TRBJ2-1, with 7 nucleotides matching TRBD1. Trimming took 4 bases from V and 10 from J; bases not matched to a gene: 4. In germline, CDR1 is SGHTA, CDR2 FQGTGA. This CDR3 has 12 amino acids. CDR3 in amino acids: CASSSSDREQFF. The CDR3 DNA is TGTGCCAGCAGCTCCTCGGACAGGGAGCAGTTCTTC.

This clonotype was found many times. This chain uses TRBV7-2 with TRBJ1-1; a weak D match, TRBD1 (6 bases). This CDR3 region has 16 residues. V was cut by 5 bases and J by 1 base, with 17 bases left in between. Germline V CDR1 and CDR2: SGHTA, FQGNSA. The CDR3 here is CASSPLRTAKNTEAFF. CDR3 DNA: TGTGCCAGCAGCCCCTTAAGGACAGCGAAGAACACTGAAGCTTTCTTT.

The gene calls are TRBV28 and TRBJ2-5; 9 bases fit TRBD2. V lost 2 bases, J lost 5 bases, and 12 bases stayed unmatched. Germline loops: CDR1 MDHEN, CDR2 SYDVKM. The CDR3 totals 17 residues. This chain's CDR3 is CASSLISGGLWGETQYF. The CDR3 DNA follows: TGTGCCAGCAGTTTAATCAGCGGGGGGCTCTGGGGGGAGACCCAGTACTTC.

This chain uses TRBV7-9 with TRBJ2-3, with D maybe TRBD2 (7 bases). Per the germline V gene, CDR1 is SEHNR and CDR2 is FQNEAQ (reference sequence). Trimming cost V 2 bases and J 4 bases, with 13 bases left between them. The CDR3 is 15 residues long. CDR3 loop: CASSLRGAGSDTQYF. Written as DNA, the CDR3 is TGTGCCAGCAGCTTACGGGGGGCGGGATCAGATACGCAGTATTTT. The full variable domain, with the rest looked up from reference TRBV7-9 and TRBJ2-3, is DTGVSQNPRHKITKRGQNVTFRCDPISEHNRLYWYRQTLGQGPEFLTYFQNEAQLEKSRLLSDRFSAERPKGSFSTLEIQRTEQGDSAMYLCASSLRGAGSDTQYFGPGTRLTVL.

On this clonotype itself: The germline gene is not matched at one end of the junction; a read error may be the cause. V gene TRBV6-5 combines with J gene TRBJ2-3; 8 nucleotides match TRBD2. This CDR3 region has 13 residues. Germline CDR1 MNHEY, CDR2 SVGAGI. CDR3 nucleotides: TGTGCCAGCAGTGACTCACTAGCGGCTACGCAGTATTTT. Residues: CASSDSLAATQYF.

This clonotype was counted a few times. This chain uses TRBV3-1 with TRBJ1-1; TRBD1 agrees at 9 bases. Germline loops: CDR1 LGHDT, CDR2 YNNKEL (reference sequence). This CDR3 region has 14 residues. The V segment lost 2 bases and the J segment 5 bases; nucleotides outside the gene matches: 3. CDR3 in amino acids: CASSQLQGATEAFF. DNA for the CDR3: TGTGCCAGCAGCCAATTACAGGGGGCAACTGAAGCTTTCTTT.

This clonotype came up a few times. The genes are TRBV5-1 and TRBJ2-5, with D tentatively TRBD1 (6 bases). Germline V CDR1 and CDR2: SGHRS, YFSETQ. This CDR3 is 14 amino acids long. The ends were cut back, 2 bases at V and 3 bases at J, with 11 bases in the middle. The CDR3 nucleotides read TGCGCCAGCAGCTTCTTGGGGGCGGAAGAGACCCAGTACTTC. This sequence encodes CASSFLGAEETQYF.